This entry concerns a single T cell receptor (beta chain). These data belong to a study of blood T cells in healthy people across ages. A sample-barcoded 5' primer and a J-beta primer mix were used in a second PCR of roughly 7 to 11 cycles. MiXCR, applied by TCRdb to the 5' RACE reads, yields one record per CDR3 protein. The data show some 1.4 million distinct CDR3 sequences, roughly 40% seen once. This CDR3 contains 12 residues. Trimming pared 3 bases from V and 10 bases from J, leaving 11 bases between. In germline, CDR1 is KGHSH, CDR2 LQKENI. What was sequenced was blood. This receptor was obtained from a woman aged 18-29 years in good health. The V gene is TRBV18, the J gene TRBJ2-3; D might be TRBD2 (5 bases). CDR3 DNA sequence: TGTGCCAGCTCACCCACCTTGGACTCGCAGTATTTT. This gives the protein CASSPTLDSQYF. Full variable domain (remainder filled in from reference TRBV18 and TRBJ2-3): NAGVMQNPRHLVRRRGQEARLRCSPMKGHSHVYWYRQLPEEGLKFMVYLQKENIIDESGMPKERFSAEFPKEGPSILRIQQVVRGDSAAYFCASSPTLDSQYFGPGTRLTVL.